This T cell receptor beta chain was identified in a study of T cells in Graves' hyperthyroidism and ophthalmopathy. Background on the study: Peripheral blood was taken when the disease was first diagnosed, before any treatment began. Study results and limitations: In the analysis, a 13 V-J model separated ophthalmopathy from stable hyperthyroidism.

The table lists this clonotype with a few counts. Its antigen is still unknown. Amplification of TCR beta CDR3 regions used RNA as the template. In the first-round RT-PCR of the TCR CDR3, the HTBI primer set was used. TCRdb analysed the multiplex PCR reads with MiXCR anew, one entry per CDR3 protein. Seen here are around 390,000 distinct CDR3 sequences, about 14% observed once, and the top ten hold 15% to 20%. From germline, CDR1 is DFQATT and CDR2 SNEGSKA (reference sequence). The CDR3 is made up of 13 amino acids. V was shortened by 5 bases and J by 1 base, with 12 bases between the two germline ends. Disease duration was under 3 months in the ophthalmopathy patients, who also had a Clinical Activity Score of at least 3 and a NOSPECS grade of at least 4. More than 9.5 ml fresh peripheral blood yielded the PBMCs.

The rearrangement links TRBV20-1 to TRBJ2-7; maybe TRBD1 (6 bases). The material sequenced was blood. The TCR sequence derives from a woman in her thirties with Graves' ophthalmopathy. The CDR3: CSAVDRLSYEQYF. CDR3 coding DNA: TGCAGTGCTGTAGACAGGCTATCCTACGAGCAGTACTTC.